What follows describes a single T cell receptor (beta chain). Preparing the TCRbeta library involved the use of unique molecular identifiers. One entry per CDR3 protein results from TCRdb running MiXCR on the PCR reads. The sample has about half a million distinct CDR3 sequences; around 12% are singletons. These data are taken from a study of T-cell reconstitution after alpha-beta-depleted transplantation in children. The trim removed 3 bases at V and 6 bases at J, leaving 8 bases unmatched. The CDR3 loop spans 17 amino acids. Germline CDR1 is MDHEN and CDR2 is SYDVKM. The chain recombines TRBV28 with TRBJ2-3, with 14 bases identical to TRBD2. The sample in question was PBMCs from the stem cell graft donor, obtained from the stem cell graft. This receptor was taken from a human donor who donated a stem cell graft to a child with combined immunodeficiency. The CDR3 protein is CASSFKGLAGVFDTQYF. The CDR3 DNA sequence: TGTGCCAGCAGTTTTAAGGGACTAGCGGGAGTCTTCGATACGCAGTATTTT.